This T cell receptor (beta chain) was found in a study of somatic mutations in cytotoxic T cells in rheumatoid arthritis. Study-level information: The flow sorting of some V beta antibody-stained T-cell populations reached nearly 100% purity, and the sorted populations included V beta1+ cells sequenced for TCRB.

The V and J ends lost 0 bases and 5 bases respectively, with 19 bases between them. Germline loops: CDR1 SQVTM, CDR2 ANQGSEA. CDR3 length: 16 residues. Once isolated by positive magnetic bead selection, the CD4+ and CD8+ cells had their purity checked by flow cytometry. Per the authors' pipeline: Seldom did patient CD8+ clones exceeding 1% match published virus-specific TCRB sequences. The method was immunoSEQ multiplex PCR; TCRdb's version includes in-frame clones alone and lacks a portion of them. The V and J calls and clone size are taken from that table; D and trimming were inferred from the DNA. The table shows about 16,000 clones, with around 80% occurring only once.

The sequenced sample was CD8+ T cells sorted from blood. The rearrangement uses TRBV29-1 and TRBJ2-5; D is possibly TRBD2 (5 bases). The TCR originated in an adult with rheumatoid arthritis. CDR3 DNA: TGCAGCGTTGAAGATCAGGAACTAGATACCATGGAGACCCAGTACTTC. Encoded protein: CSVEDQELDTMETQYF.